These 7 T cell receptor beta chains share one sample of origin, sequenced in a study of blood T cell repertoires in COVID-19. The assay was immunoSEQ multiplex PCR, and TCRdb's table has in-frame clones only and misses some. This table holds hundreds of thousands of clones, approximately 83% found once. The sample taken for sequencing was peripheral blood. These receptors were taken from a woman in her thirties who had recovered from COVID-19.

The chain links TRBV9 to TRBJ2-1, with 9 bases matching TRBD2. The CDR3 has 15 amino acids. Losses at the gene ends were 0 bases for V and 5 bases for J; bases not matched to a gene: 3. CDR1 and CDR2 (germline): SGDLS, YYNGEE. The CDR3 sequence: CASSVGSGRHNEQFF. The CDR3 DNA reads TGTGCCAGCAGCGTAGGTAGCGGGAGACACAATGAGCAGTTCTTC.

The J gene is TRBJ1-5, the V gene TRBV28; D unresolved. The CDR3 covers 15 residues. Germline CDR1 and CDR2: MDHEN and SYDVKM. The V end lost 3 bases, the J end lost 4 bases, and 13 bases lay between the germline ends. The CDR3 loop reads CASSFRTAANQPQHF. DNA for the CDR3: TGTGCCAGCAGTTTCCGAACAGCGGCAAATCAGCCCCAGCATTTT. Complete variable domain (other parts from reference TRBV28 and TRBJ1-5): DVKVTQSSRYLVKRTGEKVFLECVQDMDHENMFWYRQDPGLGLRLIYFSYDVKMKEKGDIPEGYSVSREKKERFSLILESASTNQTSMYLCASSFRTAANQPQHFGDGTRLSIL.

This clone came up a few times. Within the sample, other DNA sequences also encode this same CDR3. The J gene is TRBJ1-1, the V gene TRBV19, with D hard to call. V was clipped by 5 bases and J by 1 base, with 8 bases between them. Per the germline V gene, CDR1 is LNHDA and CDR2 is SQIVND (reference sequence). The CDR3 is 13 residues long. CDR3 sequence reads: CASSSGGNTEAFF. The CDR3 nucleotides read TGTGCCAGTAGTTCCGGAGGGAACACTGAAGCTTTCTTT.

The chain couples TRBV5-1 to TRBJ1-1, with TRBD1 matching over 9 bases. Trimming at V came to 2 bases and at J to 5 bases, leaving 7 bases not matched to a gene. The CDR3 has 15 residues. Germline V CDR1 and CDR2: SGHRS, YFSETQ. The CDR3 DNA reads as TGCGCCAGCAGCTTACCGGGACAGGGCTTGACTGAAGCTTTCTTT. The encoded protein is CASSLPGQGLTEAFF.

The CDR3 loop reads CASSAIQGAYEQYF. The CDR3 region has the DNA TGTGCCAGCAGTGCCATACAGGGGGCCTACGAGCAGTACTTC. This chain joins TRBV28 and TRBJ2-7; 8 positions agree with TRBD1. CDR1 is MDHEN and CDR2 is SYDVKM in the germline V gene. Trimming at V came to 5 bases and at J to 2 bases, leaving 5 bases not matched to a gene. This CDR3 contains 14 residues.

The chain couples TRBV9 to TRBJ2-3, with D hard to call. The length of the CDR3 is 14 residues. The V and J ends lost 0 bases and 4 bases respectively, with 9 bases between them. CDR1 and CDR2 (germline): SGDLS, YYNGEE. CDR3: CASSVGPSPDTQYF. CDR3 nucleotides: TGTGCCAGCAGCGTAGGTCCATCCCCAGATACGCAGTATTTT. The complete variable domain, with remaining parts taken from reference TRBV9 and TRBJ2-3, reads DSGVTQTPKHLITATGQRVTLRCSPRSGDLSVYWYQQSLDQGLQFLIQYYNGEERAKGNILERFSAQQFPDLHSELNLSSLELGDSALYFCASSVGPSPDTQYFGPGTRLTVL.

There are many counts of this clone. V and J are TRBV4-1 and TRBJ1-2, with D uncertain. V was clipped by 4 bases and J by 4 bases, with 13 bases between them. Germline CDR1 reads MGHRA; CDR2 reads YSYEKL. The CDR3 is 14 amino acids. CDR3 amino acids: CASSRPISGYGYTF. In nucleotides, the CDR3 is TGCGCCAGCAGCCGCCCCATTTCAGGCTATGGCTACACCTTC.